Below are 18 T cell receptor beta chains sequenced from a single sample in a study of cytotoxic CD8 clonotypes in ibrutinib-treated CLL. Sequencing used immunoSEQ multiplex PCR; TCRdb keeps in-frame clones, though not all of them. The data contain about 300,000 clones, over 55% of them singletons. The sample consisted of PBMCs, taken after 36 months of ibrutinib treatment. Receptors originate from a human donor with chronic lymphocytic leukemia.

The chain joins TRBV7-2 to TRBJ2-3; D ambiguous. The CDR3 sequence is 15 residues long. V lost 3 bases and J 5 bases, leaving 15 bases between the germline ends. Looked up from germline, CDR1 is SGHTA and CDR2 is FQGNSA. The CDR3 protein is CASSFSSDYIDTQYF. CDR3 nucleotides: TGTGCCAGCAGCTTCTCCTCAGATTACATAGATACGCAGTATTTT. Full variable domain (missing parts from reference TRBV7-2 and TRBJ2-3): GAGVSQSPSNKVTEKGKDVELRCDPISGHTALYWYRQSLGQGLEFLIYFQGNSAPDKSGLPSDRFSAERTGGSVSTLTIQRTQQEDSAVYLCASSFSSDYIDTQYFGPGTRLTVL.

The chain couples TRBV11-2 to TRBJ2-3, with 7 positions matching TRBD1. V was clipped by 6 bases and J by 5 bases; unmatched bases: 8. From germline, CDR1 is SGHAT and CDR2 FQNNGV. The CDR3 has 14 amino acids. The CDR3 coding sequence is TGTGCCAGCAGTCAAACAGGGGTTGGAGATACGCAGTATTTT. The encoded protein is CASSQTGVGDTQYF.

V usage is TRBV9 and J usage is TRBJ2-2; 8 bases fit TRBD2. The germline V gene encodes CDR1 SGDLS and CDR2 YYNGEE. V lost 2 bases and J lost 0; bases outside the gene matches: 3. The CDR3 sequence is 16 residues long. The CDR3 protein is CASSVSGATNTGELFF. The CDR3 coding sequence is TGTGCCAGCAGCGTTAGCGGGGCTACGAACACCGGGGAGCTGTTTTTT.

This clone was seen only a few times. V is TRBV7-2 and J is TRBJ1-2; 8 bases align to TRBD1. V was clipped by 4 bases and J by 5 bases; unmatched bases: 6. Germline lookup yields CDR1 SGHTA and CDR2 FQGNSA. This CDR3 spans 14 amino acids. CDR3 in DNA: TGTGCCAGCAGCTCCGACAGGGGAGGGTATGGCTACACCTTC. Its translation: CASSSDRGGYGYTF.

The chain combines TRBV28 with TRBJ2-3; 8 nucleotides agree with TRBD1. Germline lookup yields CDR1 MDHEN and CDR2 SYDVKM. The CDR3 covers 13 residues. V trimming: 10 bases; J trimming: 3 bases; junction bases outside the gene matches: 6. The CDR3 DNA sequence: TGTGCCACCAATAGACAGGGGACAGATACGCAGTATTTT. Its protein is CATNRQGTDTQYF.

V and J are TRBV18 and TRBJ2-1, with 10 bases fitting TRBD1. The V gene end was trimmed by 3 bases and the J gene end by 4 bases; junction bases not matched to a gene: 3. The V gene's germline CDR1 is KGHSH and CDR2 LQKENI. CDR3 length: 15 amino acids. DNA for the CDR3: TGTGCCAGCTCACCGGGACAGGGGTCTTACAATGAGCAGTTCTTC. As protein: CASSPGQGSYNEQFF.

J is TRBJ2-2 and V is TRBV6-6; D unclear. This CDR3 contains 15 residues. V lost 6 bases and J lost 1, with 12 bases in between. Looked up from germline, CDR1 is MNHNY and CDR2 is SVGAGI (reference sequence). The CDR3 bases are TGTGCCAGCAGCTCTGTCCCTTTGAACACCGGGGAGCTGTTTTTT. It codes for CASSSVPLNTGELFF.

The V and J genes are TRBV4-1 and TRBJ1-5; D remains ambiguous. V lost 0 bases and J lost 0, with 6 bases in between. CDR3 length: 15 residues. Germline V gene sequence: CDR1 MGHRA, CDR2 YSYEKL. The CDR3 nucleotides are TGCGCCAGCAGCCAAGACAGCCTTAGCAATCAGCCCCAGCATTTT. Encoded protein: CASSQDSLSNQPQHF.

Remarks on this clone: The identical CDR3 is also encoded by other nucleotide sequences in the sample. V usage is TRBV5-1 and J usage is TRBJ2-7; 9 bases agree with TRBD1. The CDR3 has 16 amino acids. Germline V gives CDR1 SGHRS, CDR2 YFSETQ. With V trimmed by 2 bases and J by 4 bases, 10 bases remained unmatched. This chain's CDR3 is CASSLTGQGMGYEQYF. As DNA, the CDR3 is TGCGCCAGCAGCTTAACGGGACAGGGAATGGGTTACGAGCAGTACTTC.

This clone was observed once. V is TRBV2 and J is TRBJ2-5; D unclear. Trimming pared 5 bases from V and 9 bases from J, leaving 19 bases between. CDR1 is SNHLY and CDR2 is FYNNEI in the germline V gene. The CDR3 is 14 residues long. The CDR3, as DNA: TGTGCCAGCAGTCAAGGGAACAGAGCATGGGCCCAGTACTTC. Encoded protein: CASSQGNRAWAQYF.

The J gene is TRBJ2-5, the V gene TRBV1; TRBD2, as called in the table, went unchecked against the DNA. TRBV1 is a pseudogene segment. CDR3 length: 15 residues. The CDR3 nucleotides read TGCACCAGCAGCCAAAAATTGGGAGTAGCAGAGACCCAGTACTTC. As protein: CTSSQKLGVAETQYF.

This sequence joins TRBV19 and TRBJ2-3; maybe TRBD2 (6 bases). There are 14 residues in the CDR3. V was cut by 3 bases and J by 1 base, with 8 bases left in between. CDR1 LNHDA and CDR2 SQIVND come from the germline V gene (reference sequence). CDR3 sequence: CASSIIAGTDTQYF. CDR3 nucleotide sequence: TGTGCCAGTAGTATTATAGCGGGCACAGATACGCAGTATTTT. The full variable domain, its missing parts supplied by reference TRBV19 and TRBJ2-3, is DGGITQSPKYLFRKEGQNVTLSCEQNLNHDAMYWYRQDPGQGLRLIYYSQIVNDFQKGDIAEGYSVSREKKESFPLTVTSAQKNPTAFYLCASSIIAGTDTQYFGPGTRLTVL.

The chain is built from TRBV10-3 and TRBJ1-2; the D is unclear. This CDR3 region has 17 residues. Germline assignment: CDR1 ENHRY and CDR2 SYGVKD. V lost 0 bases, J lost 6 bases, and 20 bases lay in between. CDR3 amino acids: CAISESKAGRPFDGYTF. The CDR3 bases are TGTGCCATCAGTGAGTCAAAGGCCGGGAGGCCGTTTGATGGCTACACCTTC.

The CDR3 spells CASSPRTGDYEQYF. The CDR3 DNA follows: TGTGCCAGCTCACCTCGGACAGGCGACTACGAGCAGTACTTC. This sequence joins TRBV18 and TRBJ2-7; 7 nucleotides match TRBD1. Trimming at V came to 3 bases and at J to 3 bases, leaving 5 bases not matched to a gene. The germline gives CDR1 KGHSH, CDR2 LQKENI. The CDR3 is 14 amino acids.

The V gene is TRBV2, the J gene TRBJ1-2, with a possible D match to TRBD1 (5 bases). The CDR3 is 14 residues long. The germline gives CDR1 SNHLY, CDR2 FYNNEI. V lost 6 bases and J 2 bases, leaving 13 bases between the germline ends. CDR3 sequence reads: CASRGWGFNYGYTF. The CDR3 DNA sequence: TGTGCCAGCAGGGGTTGGGGCTTCAACTATGGCTACACCTTC.

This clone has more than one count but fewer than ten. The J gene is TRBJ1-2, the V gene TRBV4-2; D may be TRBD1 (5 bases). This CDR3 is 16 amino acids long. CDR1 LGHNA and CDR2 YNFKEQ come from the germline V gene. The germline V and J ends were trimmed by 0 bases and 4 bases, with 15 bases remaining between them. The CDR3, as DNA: TGTGCCAGCAGCCAAGATTTCCAAGGGGATCCCTATGGCTACACCTTC. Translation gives CASSQDFQGDPYGYTF.

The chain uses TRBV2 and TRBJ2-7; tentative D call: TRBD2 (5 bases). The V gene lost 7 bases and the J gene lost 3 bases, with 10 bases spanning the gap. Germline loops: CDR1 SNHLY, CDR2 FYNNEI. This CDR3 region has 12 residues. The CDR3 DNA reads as TGTGCCAGCATAGCGTCCTACTACGAGCAGTACTTC. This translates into CASIASYYEQYF.

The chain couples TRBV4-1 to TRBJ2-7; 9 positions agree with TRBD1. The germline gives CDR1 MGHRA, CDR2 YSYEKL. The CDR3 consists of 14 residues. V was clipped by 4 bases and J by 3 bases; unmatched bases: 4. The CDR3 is CASSLGTGHYEQYF. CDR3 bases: TGCGCCAGCAGCCTAGGGACAGGGCACTACGAGCAGTACTTC.